Sequencing of this T cell receptor (beta chain) was carried out in a study of cytomegalovirus exposure and HLA in healthy donors. Study context: Earlier results showed roughly 120 million unique TCR beta sequences derived from approximately 180 million T cells. Findings and caveats of the study: The analysis excluded some indistinguishable V segments, including TRBV6-2 and TRBV6-3. Analyses of presence/absence relied on an assumption of roughly uniform sequencing depth across donors.

The PCR employed 60 Vbeta primers together with 13 Jbeta primers. TCRdb's table, derived via immunoSEQ multiplex PCR, lists solely in-frame clones and lacks some. The repertoire holds about 170,000 clones, with over 65% as singletons. Germline V gene sequence: CDR1 SEHNR, CDR2 FQNEAQ (reference sequence). CDR3 length: 17 amino acids. Unmatched junction bases numbered 8, after V lost 1 base and J lost 4 bases. This clone has just a few counts. Antigen unknown. The sample carries other DNA sequences with the same CDR3. The material sequenced was PBMCs. V usage is TRBV7-9 and J usage is TRBJ1-1; TRBD1 matches 11 bases. This receptor was taken from a man in his forties in good health and CMV-seropositive. The CDR3 loop reads CASSLGTGGWGITEAFF. CDR3 sequence (DNA): TGTGCCAGCAGCTTAGGGACAGGGGGCTGGGGTATCACTGAAGCTTTCTTT.